These 3 T cell receptor beta chains originate from one sample sequenced in a study of spatial heterogeneity in lung cancer. Study-wide findings and caveats: Intratumoral expanded alpha and beta TCR counts were found to track tumor mutation counts.

These TCRs' antigens remain unknown. Indicated time point: sample taken at primary tumor resection. Via MiXCR, TCRdb re-called the 5' RACE reads, giving one row per CDR3 protein. The sample yields 7,000 to 8,500 distinct CDR3 sequences, about an eighth seen once. The sample was lung tumor tissue, taken at surgery. The receptors come from a male donor with early-stage non-small cell lung cancer.

Ten or more counts support this clonotype. V usage is TRBV20-1 and J usage is TRBJ2-5; a weak D match, TRBD2 (7 bases). Germline values: CDR1 DFQATT, CDR2 SNEGSKA (reference sequence). The V end lost 6 bases, the J end lost 5 bases, and 16 bases lay between the germline ends. The CDR3 spans 13 residues. The CDR3 DNA follows: TGCAGTGCCAGCCGGGGGGCGCGGGAGACCCAGTACTTC. Its protein is CSASRGARETQYF.

This sequence joins TRBV6-4 and TRBJ2-3; a possible D gene is TRBD1 (6 bases). V lost 4 bases and J 0 bases, leaving 8 bases between the germline ends. The CDR3 sequence is 14 residues long. Germline loops: CDR1 MRHNA, CDR2 SNTAGT. The CDR3 reads CASSATGSTDTQYF. The DNA for the CDR3 is TGTGCCAGCAGTGCGACAGGTAGCACAGATACGCAGTATTTT.

This CDR3 is CASSNSQGFNTEAFF. In nucleotides, the CDR3 is TGTGCCAGCAGCAATTCACAGGGGTTTAACACTGAAGCTTTCTTT. The chain links TRBV9 to TRBJ1-1; 7 bases map to TRBD1. Per the germline V gene, CDR1 is SGDLS and CDR2 is YYNGEE. CDR3 length: 15 amino acids. The ends lost 4 bases at V and 2 bases at J; junction bases unmatched: 8.